This T cell receptor beta chain was found in a study of Ad26.COV2.S vaccination and SARS-CoV-2 variants. Regarding treatment: some 20 received Ad26.COV2.S at low or high dose, single or two shots; roughly five received placebo; per-sample allocation not given. The samples were gathered on day 63 after the first injection of vaccine or placebo. Boston hosted the donor, who was an adult aged 18-55 years. Profiled with immunoSEQ multiplex PCR; TCRdb holds only in-frame clones, not every one. Altogether about 680,000 clones are present, 80% to 90% being singletons, with the ten largest covering around 1.4%. This clone was detected a few times. Its target is not known. Study-level points and caveats: Analyses that measured TCR breadth and depth may have underestimated total T cell responses. Responses of spike-specific T cells (both CD8+ and CD4+) reportedly showed substantial breadth after vaccination.

V lost 7 bases, J lost 3 bases, and 13 bases lay in between. Germline CDR1 is SNHLY and CDR2 is FYNNEI. The CDR3 extends over 13 amino acids. V and J are TRBV2 and TRBJ2-7; a weak D match, TRBD1 (6 bases). Sequenced material: peripheral blood, taken in a trial of Ad26.COV2.S vaccine versus placebo. The source of this sequence is a person aged 18-60 years who received the Ad26.COV2.S COVID-19 vaccine or a placebo. The chain's CDR3 is CASTVTGRYEQYF. The CDR3, as DNA: TGTGCCAGCACTGTGACAGGCCGCTACGAGCAGTACTTC.